Listed below are T cell receptor beta chains from one sample, sequenced in a study of blood T cell repertoires in COVID-19. The data were produced by immunoSEQ multiplex PCR, yet TCRdb's version contains in-frame clones alone and is incomplete. The table lists 190,000 or so clones, 85% to 90% of them singletons. Sequenced: peripheral blood. The receptors originated from a woman aged 25 to 39 with active or convalescent COVID-19. The CDR3 runs from the conserved cysteine through the conserved F or W. The D gene is left open where the match is weak. Expanded clones are given a class, and other clones once, few, many or no size at all.

v_gene	d_gene	j_gene	abundance	len	CDR3nt	CDR3aa
TRBV7-2	TRBD1	TRBJ1-2	-	15	TGTGCCAGCAGCTTATTTCAGGGGGCTGGCTATGGCTACACCTTC	CASSLFQGAGYGYTF
TRBV5-1	-	TRBJ2-7	-	14	TGCGCCAGCAGCTTGAGCAGGGACTCCTACGAGCAGTACTTC	CASSLSRDSYEQYF
TRBV5-1	-	TRBJ2-3	-	15	TGCGCCAGCAGCTTGGATCGCGGGGACACAGATACGCAGTATTTT	CASSLDRGDTDTQYF
TRBV9	TRBD2	TRBJ2-7	-	15	TGTGCCAGCAGCCCTCAGCTAGCGGGGGCCTACGAGCAGTACTTC	CASSPQLAGAYEQYF
TRBV30	-	TRBJ1-4	once	12	TGTGCCGGGGTCTTGTCTAATGAAAAACTGTTTTTT	CAGVLSNEKLFF
TRBV12-3/TRBV12-4	-	TRBJ1-2	-	12	TGTGCCAGCAGTAACAGCAACTATGGCTACACCTTC	CASSNSNYGYTF
TRBV30	-	TRBJ1-2	-	12	TGTGCCTGGAGTCAGGTCCGGTCTGGCTACACCTTC	CAWSQVRSGYTF
TRBV10-1	-	TRBJ1-1	few	15	TGCGCCAGCAGTGAGGGGTTGGAGGGGAACACTGAAGCTTTCTTT	CASSEGLEGNTEAFF
TRBV3-1/TRBV3-2	-	TRBJ2-5	-	16	TGTGCCAGCAGCCAAGGGTCGGGTACGATCCAAGAGACCCAGTACTTC	CASSQGSGTIQETQYF
TRBV6-5	-	TRBJ1-4	-	12	TGTGCCAGCTTCGGCGGGGGAAAAAAACTGTTTTTT	CASFGGGKKLFF
TRBV9	-	TRBJ2-3	-	15	TGTGCCAGCAGACCTCAGGGGTTGGGCACAGATACGCAGTATTTT	CASRPQGLGTDTQYF
TRBV19	-	TRBJ1-1	once	14	TGTGCCAGTATAGGGGCCCCAGAGAACACTGAAGCTTTCTTT	CASIGAPENTEAFF
TRBV19	-	TRBJ2-2	-	13	TGTGCCAGTAGTATATCTGTCACCGGGGAGCTGTTTTTT	CASSISVTGELFF
TRBV4-2	TRBD1	TRBJ2-7	-	13	TGTGCCAGCAGCCAAGATAGGACAGGCTATCTTAACTTC	CASSQDRTGYLNF
TRBV7-2	-	TRBJ1-6	-	12	TGTGCCAGCAGCCAACTAAATTCACCCCTCCACTTT	CASSQLNSPLHF
TRBV5-4	-	TRBJ1-1	few	15	TGTGCCAGCAGCTCCAACAGGGTTATGAACACTGAAGCTTTCTTT	CASSSNRVMNTEAFF
TRBV15	-	TRBJ1-2	-	17	TGTGCCACCAGCAGAGATCCCGCAGGGGAGCGGATCTATGGCTACACCTTC	CATSRDPAGERIYGYTF
TRBV15	-	TRBJ1-4	-	15	TGTGCCACCAGCGGGGGCGCCCAGGTTAATGAAAAACTGTTTTTT	CATSGGAQVNEKLFF
TRBV6-5	-	TRBJ1-3	-	15	TGTGCCAGCAGTTACGGCCGGGTTTCTGGAAACACCATATATTTT	CASSYGRVSGNTIYF
TRBV4-1	TRBD2	TRBJ2-1	-	20	TGCGCCAGCAGCCCAAGAGGAACTAGCGGGAGGTCAAGCTCCTACAATGAGCAGTTCTTC	CASSPRGTSGRSSSYNEQFF
TRBV15	-	TRBJ1-1	-	17	TGTGCCACCAGCAGCCCCATCGGGGCGGGGGTGGGCACTGAAGCTTTCTTT	CATSSPIGAGVGTEAFF
TRBV28	-	TRBJ1-1	-	14	TGTGCCAGCAGTTTGGCAGGGAGGGTCACTGAAGCTTTCTTT	CASSLAGRVTEAFF
TRBV24-1	TRBD2	TRBJ2-1	-	16	TGTGCCACCAGTGATCGGGCTAGCGGATACTACAATGAGCAGTTCTTC	CATSDRASGYYNEQFF
TRBV28	TRBD1	TRBJ1-1	once	12	TGTGCCAGCAGTTTAGCAGGGGGGGAAGCTTTCTTT	CASSLAGGEAFF
TRBV5-1	TRBD2	TRBJ2-5	-	19	TGCGCCAGCAGCTTGTGGCTTGCTAGCGGGAGGGCCTTAGGAGAGACCCAGTACTTC	CASSLWLASGRALGETQYF
TRBV7-2	TRBD2	TRBJ2-1	-	17	TGTGCCAGCAGCGCCATCCGGACTAGCGGTTCATACAATGAGCAGTTCTTC	CASSAIRTSGSYNEQFF
TRBV2	-	TRBJ1-1	-	14	TGTGCCAGCATTTGGCAGGGTGTCGACACTGAAGCTTTCTTT	CASIWQGVDTEAFF
TRBV19	-	TRBJ1-1	-	13	TGTGCCAGTAGTATTCGGGGGGCAACTGAAGCTTTCTTT	CASSIRGATEAFF
TRBV6-1	-	TRBJ2-1	-	16	TGTGCCAGCAGTGAAAGCGGACAGATTCCCTACAATGAGCAGTTCTTC	CASSESGQIPYNEQFF